This T cell receptor (beta chain) was documented in a study of cytomegalovirus exposure and HLA in healthy donors. The PCR was carried out with 60 Vbeta primers and 13 Jbeta primers. Some clones are missing from TCRdb's copy, which holds only in-frame ones; the method was immunoSEQ multiplex PCR. Here the sample spans roughly 100,000 clones, 64% being singletons. This clone appeared a few times. Per the germline V gene, CDR1 is WSHSY and CDR2 is SAAADI. The CDR3 runs to 19 residues. V lost 7 bases to trimming and J lost 0 bases; unmatched junction nucleotides: 14. Sequenced sample: PBMCs. The origin of this receptor is a man between 60 and 75 years old in good health and CMV-seronegative. V is TRBV10-2 and J is TRBJ2-2; 10 nucleotides align to TRBD2. For the CDR3, the DNA is TGCGCCAGCAAGGCTCTAGCGGGAGCGGAGTTCGCGAACACCGGGGAGCTGTTTTTT. Translated: CASKALAGAEFANTGELFF.